This T cell receptor beta chain was found in a study of T cell repertoires in cytomegalovirus infection. On the study more broadly: The authors relied on CMV epitopes, both recently identified HLA-C-restricted and well-studied HLA-B-restricted. Notes on the study in general: The cumulative frequency of public TCR beta families identified carriers of CMV plus the relevant HLA. HLA-C-restricted, CMV-specific TCR beta clonotypes were dominant ex vivo.

From the reads, TCRdb called clonotypes with MiXCR, one entry per CDR3 protein. The sample carries about 920,000 distinct CDR3 sequences, roughly 31% recorded once. Only a few counts were recorded for this clonotype. Its antigen remains unidentified. V was clipped by 2 bases and J by 1 base, with 12 bases between them. CDR1 is MNHNS, CDR2 SASEGT, per germline. The CDR3 sequence is 15 residues long. The clonotype originates from a human donor in good health (CMV status not recorded). Some clones in this sample may be carry-over from other donors' samples. The rearrangement uses TRBV6-1 and TRBJ2-7, with D possibly being TRBD2 (6 bases). The sequencing here drew on cultured CD8+ T cells from PBMCs, taken from culture after CMV antigen stimulation. The CDR3 is CASSEWGDGSYEQYF. The CDR3 DNA follows: TGTGCCAGCAGTGAATGGGGGGACGGTTCCTACGAGCAGTACTTC.